Following are 14 T cell receptor beta chains from one sample sequenced in a study of cytomegalovirus exposure and HLA in healthy donors. Produced via immunoSEQ multiplex PCR; TCRdb's table is partial and in-frame only. The sample has roughly 80,000 clones; 94% are singletons. Sequencing input: PBMCs. These receptors were obtained from a woman younger than 30 in good health and CMV-seronegative.

The rearrangement links TRBV5-1 to TRBJ2-2; 8 bases align to TRBD1. The V gene end was trimmed by 3 bases and the J gene end by 4 bases; junction bases not matched to a gene: 5. This CDR3 is built from 15 residues. Looked up from germline, CDR1 is SGHRS and CDR2 is YFSETQ. CDR3 amino acids: CASSYRTGRTGELFF. In nucleotides, the CDR3 is TGCGCCAGCAGCTATCGGACAGGGCGCACCGGGGAGCTGTTTTTT.

The gene calls are TRBV21-1 and TRBJ1-1. TRBV21-1 is deemed a pseudogene. CDR3 length: 12 residues. CDR3: CASSGGNTEAFF. CDR3 nucleotide sequence: TGTGCCAGCAGCGGAGGGAACACTGAAGCTTTCTTT.

The chain is built from TRBV6-1 and TRBJ2-1; TRBD2 might be the D (6 bases). From germline, CDR1 is MNHNS and CDR2 SASEGT. This CDR3 spans 17 amino acids. Trimming took 3 bases from V and 2 from J, leaving 17 bases between them. CDR3: CASSDTGDGNPYNEQFF. The CDR3, as DNA: TGTGCCAGCAGTGATACGGGAGATGGTAACCCCTACAATGAGCAGTTCTTC.

This chain connects TRBV2 to TRBJ2-2; 12 bases are shared with TRBD2. The CDR3 is 16 residues long. CDR1 and CDR2 (germline): SNHLY, FYNNEI. The V segment lost 5 bases and the J segment 4 bases; nucleotides outside the gene matches: 5. The CDR3 loop reads CASSSTSGGLTGELFF. DNA of the CDR3: TGTGCCAGCAGTTCTACTAGCGGGGGGCTCACCGGGGAGCTGTTTTTT.

The chain recombines TRBV28 with TRBJ1-5; D uncertain. The CDR3 is made up of 12 amino acids. Germline V gene data show CDR1 as MDHEN and CDR2 as SYDVKM. Trimming removed 5 bases at V and 7 bases at J, with 9 bases between. The CDR3 DNA is TGTGCCAGCAGTCGTTCTTCCCAGCCCCAGCATTTT. Translating it yields CASSRSSQPQHF.

The rearrangement links TRBV15 to TRBJ1-5; the match to TRBD1 covers 7 bases. The ends lost 4 bases at V and 9 bases at J; junction bases unmatched: 6. The CDR3 spans 13 residues. Per the germline V gene, CDR1 is LNHNV and CDR2 is YYDKDF (reference sequence). CDR3 in DNA: TGTGCCACCAGCACTAAAGGGGGCATGCCCCAGCATTTT. The encoded protein is CATSTKGGMPQHF.

V and J are TRBV11-2 and TRBJ2-1; D is possibly TRBD2 (6 bases). The CDR3 spans 15 residues. Germline values: CDR1 SGHAT, CDR2 FQNNGV. Deletions cut 1 base from V and 2 bases from J, with 9 bases between. The CDR3: CASSLGGTAYNEQFF. The CDR3 DNA reads TGTGCCAGCAGCTTAGGAGGGACTGCCTACAATGAGCAGTTCTTC. The whole variable domain, filled in from reference TRBV11-2 and TRBJ2-1, reads EAGVAQSPRYKIIEKRQSVAFWCNPISGHATLYWYQQILGQGPKLLIQFQNNGVVDDSQLPKDRFSAERLKGVDSTLKIQPAKLEDSAVYLCASSLGGTAYNEQFFGPGTRLTVL.

The chain carries TRBV13 and TRBJ2-1; 13 bases align to TRBD2. The CDR3 covers 17 residues. After removal of 5 bases from V and 5 bases from J, the junction contained 9 bases not matched to a gene. Per the germline V gene, CDR1 is PRHDT and CDR2 is FYEKMQ (reference sequence). CDR3 sequence (DNA): TGTGCCAGCAGCCCGCGGACTAGCGGGAGAAGAAACAATGAGCAGTTCTTC. Its protein product is CASSPRTSGRRNNEQFF.

J is TRBJ2-7 and V is TRBV7-2; TRBD1 matches at 10 bases. Trimming took 7 bases from V and 4 from J; bases not matched to a gene: 10. Germline assignment: CDR1 SGHTA and CDR2 FQGNSA. CDR3 length: 15 amino acids. The CDR3 region is CASNSPGQGRYEQYF. DNA for the CDR3: TGTGCCAGCAACTCGCCGGGACAGGGGCGGTACGAGCAGTACTTC.

The chain has TRBV5-1 and TRBJ2-7; 9 bases are shared with TRBD2. Trimming took 1 base from V and 3 from J; bases not matched to a gene: 11. The germline V gene encodes CDR1 SGHRS and CDR2 YFSETQ. The CDR3 sequence is 17 residues long. This CDR3 is CASSLTPRTSEVYEQYF. In DNA form, the CDR3 reads TGCGCCAGCAGCTTGACCCCCCGGACTAGCGAAGTCTACGAGCAGTACTTC.

In DNA form, the CDR3 reads TGTGCCAGCAGTTACGGGACAGACTACACTGAAGCTTTCTTT. It translates to CASSYGTDYTEAFF. The rearrangement links TRBV6-5 to TRBJ1-1, with 7 bases fitting TRBD1. This CDR3 has 14 residues. Germline assignment: CDR1 MNHEY and CDR2 SVGAGI. The V and J ends lost 2 bases and 3 bases, in that order; junction bases with no gene match: 3.

This rearrangement joins TRBV19 to TRBJ1-5; a weak D match, TRBD1 (5 bases). This CDR3 contains 15 residues. The germline gives CDR1 LNHDA, CDR2 SQIVND (reference sequence). V gave up 5 bases and J gave up 8 bases, with 19 bases separating them. The CDR3 reads CASSSSSQAWEPQHF. The CDR3 DNA reads as TGTGCCAGTAGTTCCTCATCACAGGCATGGGAGCCCCAGCATTTT.

The chain uses TRBV11-2 and TRBJ1-2, with unresolved D. V was pared by 1 base and J by 3 bases, with 18 bases between. Germline assignment: CDR1 SGHAT and CDR2 FQNNGV. The CDR3 is made up of 17 amino acids. The CDR3 is CASSLGDLDFRDYGYTF. For the CDR3, the DNA is TGTGCCAGCAGCTTAGGTGACTTGGATTTTAGAGACTATGGCTACACCTTC.

The V gene is TRBV7-3, the J gene TRBJ2-2; D not resolved. The CDR3 runs 15 residues. Trimming stripped 4 bases from V and 2 bases from J, with 11 bases between. CDR1 and CDR2 (germline): SGHTA, FQGTGA. The CDR3: CASSSTDSNTGELFF. Here the CDR3 DNA reads TGTGCCAGCAGCTCAACCGACTCCAACACCGGGGAGCTGTTTTTT.